This T cell receptor beta chain was identified during a study of OX40 agonist ivuxolimab in advanced cancers. About the study: Every 2 weeks, ivuxolimab was infused into the patients intravenously at between 0.01 and 10 mg/kg. Those enrolled were around 87% male, with a mean age of 60 years and ages from roughly 20 to 85.

This clone turned up a few times. The antigen is undetermined. Overall study results and limits: Relative to CD4+, CD8+ T cells held more expanded clones on average.

The repertoire was sequenced with immunoSEQ multiplex PCR; TCRdb's copy has only in-frame clones and lacks some. The data hold fewer than 55,000 clones, with about 87% observed a single time. The source was CD4+ or CD8+ T cells sorted from blood, collected in a trial of the OX40 agonist ivuxolimab. This sequence was found in an adult with an advanced solid tumor such as melanoma, head and neck, liver or kidney cancer.

The CDR3 here is CASSYSSGVGELFF. The CDR3 DNA is TGTGCCAGCAGTTACTCGAGTGGGGTCGGGGAGCTGTTTTTT. The rearrangement links TRBV6-5 to TRBJ2-2; no reliable D call. CDR3 length equals 14 residues. V lost 0 bases to trimming and J lost 7 bases, with 9 bases between them. Germline V CDR1 and CDR2: MNHEY, SVGAGI.